A selection of T cell receptor beta chains follows, all from one sample in a study of blood T cell repertoires in COVID-19. Profiled with immunoSEQ multiplex PCR; TCRdb holds only in-frame clones, not every one. The data show more than 95,000 clones, over 75% seen once. The specimen was peripheral blood. The receptor set was obtained from a man between 45 and 60 years old with acute or convalescent COVID-19. CDR3s include the opening cysteine and the closing phenylalanine or tryptophan. A D gene is named only where the DNA matches it firmly.

V gene: TRBV6-1
J gene: TRBJ1-4
D gene: -
CDR3 protein: CASSEYLRPRDVGDEKLFF

V gene: TRBV27
J gene: TRBJ2-7
D gene: -
CDR3 protein: CASSQGAWYLSYEQYF

V gene: TRBV30
J gene: TRBJ2-7
D gene: -
CDR3 protein: CAWSWRNEQYF

V gene: TRBV12-3/TRBV12-4
J gene: TRBJ2-7
D gene: -
CDR3 protein: CASSLLQSSEQYF

V gene: TRBV28
J gene: TRBJ1-2
D gene: TRBD1
CDR3 protein: CASSSGQGNYGYTF

V gene: TRBV19
J gene: TRBJ1-5
D gene: TRBD1
CDR3 protein: CASSIGNRGHSNQPQHF

V gene: TRBV7-3
J gene: TRBJ2-2
D gene: TRBD2
CDR3 protein: CASSQTSGGIPGELFF

V gene: TRBV13
J gene: TRBJ2-6
D gene: -
CDR3 protein: CASSEQGNGAANVLTF

V gene: TRBV18
J gene: TRBJ1-2
D gene: -
CDR3 protein: CASSPSDSPGYTF

V gene: TRBV2
J gene: TRBJ2-1
D gene: TRBD1
CDR3 protein: CASSGDRVEFF

V gene: TRBV7-9
J gene: TRBJ1-2
D gene: -
CDR3 protein: CASSQTGETNYGYTF

V gene: TRBV18
J gene: TRBJ1-1
D gene: TRBD1
CDR3 protein: CASSARDRGHQATEAFF

V gene: TRBV7-2
J gene: TRBJ2-1
D gene: -
CDR3 protein: CASSLWTSSYNEQFF

V gene: TRBV29-1
J gene: TRBJ1-2
D gene: -
CDR3 protein: CSAGLRGGGYTF

V gene: TRBV6-2/TRBV6-3
J gene: TRBJ2-3
D gene: TRBD2
CDR3 protein: CASSYSPAYSGRGLSTDTQYF

V gene: TRBV4-2
J gene: TRBJ2-7
D gene: TRBD2
CDR3 protein: CASSQGTSGGRYEQYF

V gene: TRBV15
J gene: TRBJ1-2
D gene: TRBD1
CDR3 protein: CATSSFIGTGNRHGYTF

V gene: TRBV24-1
J gene: TRBJ2-5
D gene: -
CDR3 protein: CATSEGAQETQYF

V gene: TRBV28
J gene: TRBJ2-7
D gene: -
CDR3 protein: CASSLGGTYEQYF

V gene: TRBV7-3
J gene: TRBJ2-3
D gene: -
CDR3 protein: CASSQMQSTDTQYF

V gene: TRBV3-1/TRBV3-2
J gene: TRBJ1-2
D gene: -
CDR3 protein: CASSFLGGEESYTF

V gene: TRBV3-1/TRBV3-2
J gene: TRBJ2-7
D gene: -
CDR3 protein: CASSLPRSYEQYF

V gene: TRBV30
J gene: TRBJ2-1
D gene: -
CDR3 protein: CAWSGLDWDNEQFF

V gene: TRBV24-1
J gene: TRBJ1-2
D gene: -
CDR3 protein: CATSDSGRGYGYTF

V gene: TRBV2
J gene: TRBJ2-7
D gene: TRBD1
CDR3 protein: CASLDRGRYEQYF

V gene: TRBV3-1/TRBV3-2
J gene: TRBJ2-2
D gene: TRBD2
CDR3 protein: CASSLTAGANTGELFF

V gene: TRBV5-4
J gene: TRBJ2-7
D gene: TRBD2
CDR3 protein: CASSYGTSQYEQYF

V gene: TRBV6-2/TRBV6-3
J gene: TRBJ2-7
D gene: -
CDR3 protein: CASSTQGQIYEQYF

V gene: TRBV28
J gene: TRBJ2-7
D gene: TRBD1
CDR3 protein: CASRLTGEVHEQYF

V gene: TRBV5-1
J gene: TRBJ2-7
D gene: TRBD2
CDR3 protein: CASSLVRGGPSYEQYF

V gene: TRBV5-1
J gene: TRBJ2-2
D gene: -
CDR3 protein: CASTLGGSHTGELFF

V gene: TRBV19
J gene: TRBJ1-4
D gene: -
CDR3 protein: CASRGTGGNEKLFF

V gene: TRBV2
J gene: TRBJ2-1
D gene: TRBD2
CDR3 protein: CASSEGTSGGKTFYNEQFF

V gene: TRBV7-6
J gene: TRBJ1-1
D gene: TRBD1
CDR3 protein: CASSLTGVVNTEAFF

V gene: TRBV20-1
J gene: TRBJ2-5
D gene: -
CDR3 protein: CSVKERSQYF

V gene: TRBV19
J gene: TRBJ1-2
D gene: -
CDR3 protein: CASSIAYPRNYGYTF

V gene: TRBV12-3/TRBV12-4
J gene: TRBJ1-5
D gene: -
CDR3 protein: CASRGSGNQPQHF

V gene: TRBV5-8
J gene: TRBJ1-1
D gene: -
CDR3 protein: CASSLVRRENTEAFF

V gene: TRBV29-1
J gene: TRBJ1-1
D gene: -
CDR3 protein: CSVEGGRSTEAFF

V gene: TRBV6-6
J gene: TRBJ1-4
D gene: TRBD1
CDR3 protein: CASSRRDSNEKLFF

V gene: TRBV19
J gene: TRBJ2-1
D gene: -
CDR3 protein: CASSLGPSPYNEQFF

V gene: TRBV30
J gene: TRBJ2-3
D gene: TRBD2
CDR3 protein: CAWSVLLAGGFSTDTQYF

V gene: TRBV11-1
J gene: TRBJ1-1
D gene: TRBD1
CDR3 protein: CASSLKIGRGVTEAFF

V gene: TRBV6-5
J gene: TRBJ2-7
D gene: TRBD1
CDR3 protein: CACQETGGGSYEQYF

V gene: TRBV7-2
J gene: TRBJ1-6
D gene: -
CDR3 protein: CASSLIQRSSPLHF

V gene: TRBV7-8
J gene: TRBJ1-1
D gene: -
CDR3 protein: CASSLGTGEAFF

V gene: TRBV21-1
J gene: TRBJ1-2
D gene: -
CDR3 protein: CASSGSGSGGAYGYTF

V gene: TRBV18
J gene: TRBJ1-5
D gene: -
CDR3 protein: CASSQGTLLNQPQHF

V gene: TRBV2
J gene: TRBJ1-2
D gene: -
CDR3 protein: CASSEKLNYGYTF

V gene: TRBV18
J gene: TRBJ2-1
D gene: TRBD2
CDR3 protein: CASSPPGLGYNEQFF

V gene: TRBV18
J gene: TRBJ1-3
D gene: TRBD1
CDR3 protein: CASSPYGTGFGNTIYF

V gene: TRBV5-4
J gene: TRBJ2-5
D gene: -
CDR3 protein: CASSPTLETQYF

V gene: TRBV2
J gene: TRBJ2-5
D gene: TRBD2
CDR3 protein: CATVPGLADQETQYF